A selection of T cell receptor beta chains follows, all from one sample in a study of CD8 T cells in Susac syndrome. TCRdb itself ran the immunoSEQ multiplex PCR reads through MiXCR, one entry per CDR3 protein. There are 190,000 or so distinct CDR3 sequences in the sample; roughly 96% occur only once, and about 0.087% lies in the top ten. Specimen: CD4+ T cells from PBMCs. The receptors come from a human donor with multiple sclerosis. The CDR3 runs from the conserved cysteine through the conserved F or W. The order of the fields is D gene, V gene, clone size, J gene, CDR3 protein, CDR3 DNA. A D gene is named only where the DNA matches it firmly. For some rows the clone size is stated as once, few or many, or as a class when expanded; others skip it.

TRBD1,TRBV27,-,TRBJ1-1,CASPGQTNTEAFF,TGTGCCTCACCGGGACAGACGAACACTGAAGCTTTCTTT
-,TRBV12-3/TRBV12-4,-,TRBJ1-1,CASSSRLDTEAFF,TGTGCCAGCAGTTCCCGGTTGGACACTGAAGCTTTCTTT
TRBD2,TRBV7-9,-,TRBJ2-1,CASTPGLAGVEQFF,TGTGCCAGCACCCCGGGACTAGCGGGAGTTGAGCAGTTCTTC
-,TRBV5-1,-,TRBJ2-7,CASSLGFVAYEQYF,TGCGCCAGCAGCTTGGGTTTCGTGGCATACGAGCAGTACTTC
TRBD1,TRBV20-1,-,TRBJ2-7,CSAKRGQDYEQYF,TGCAGTGCTAAAAGGGGACAGGATTACGAGCAGTACTTC
-,TRBV10-3,-,TRBJ1-2,CAISDQQVYGYTF,TGTGCCATCAGTGATCAACAGGTCTATGGCTACACCTTC
-,TRBV6-6,-,TRBJ1-4,CASSWRIEGEKLFF,TGTGCCAGCAGTTGGAGGATTGAGGGTGAAAAACTGTTTTTT
-,TRBV5-4,-,TRBJ2-3,CASSFGAGGTDTQYF,TGTGCCAGCAGCTTTGGGGCAGGGGGCACAGATACGCAGTATTTT
-,TRBV18,-,TRBJ1-2,CASSPAGATLYGYTF,TGTGCCAGCTCACCCGCCGGGGCGACGCTCTATGGCTACACCTTC
-,TRBV6-5,-,TRBJ1-1,CASSSGVEFTEAFF,TGTGCCAGCAGTTCCGGGGTAGAGTTCACTGAAGCTTTCTTT
-,TRBV5-1,-,TRBJ2-3,CASRWGIDTDTQYF,TGCGCCAGCAGATGGGGGATAGACACAGATACGCAGTATTTT
-,TRBV3-1,-,TRBJ1-1,CASSQDRRRRNMNTEAFF,TGTGCCAGCAGCCAAGATCGGCGGAGACGGAACATGAACACTGAAGCTTTCTTT
TRBD1,TRBV12-3/TRBV12-4,-,TRBJ2-2,CASRGQGTAGELFF,TGTGCCAGCAGGGGACAGGGGACCGCCGGGGAGCTGTTTTTT
-,TRBV6-2/TRBV6-3,-,TRBJ2-5,CASSYAGKETQYF,TGTGCCAGCAGCTATGCAGGGAAAGAGACCCAGTACTTC
-,TRBV12-3/TRBV12-4,-,TRBJ1-1,CASSLGEESWITEAFF,TGTGCCAGCAGTTTGGGGGAGGAGAGTTGGATCACTGAAGCTTTCTTT
TRBD2,TRBV30,-,TRBJ2-1,CAWSVQSSGGSYNEQFF,TGTGCCTGGAGTGTACAGTCCAGCGGGGGCTCCTACAATGAGCAGTTCTTC
-,TRBV12-3/TRBV12-4,few,TRBJ2-7,CASSPGREQYF,TGTGCCAGCAGCCCTGGGCGCGAGCAGTACTTC
-,TRBV4-2,-,TRBJ2-1,CASSPSLWTNEQFF,TGTGCCAGCAGCCCGTCGTTATGGACGAATGAGCAGTTCTTC
TRBD2,TRBV7-9,-,TRBJ2-7,CASSPGERGPRSSYEQYF,TGTGCCAGCAGCCCAGGGGAGCGGGGGCCTAGGAGCTCCTACGAGCAGTACTTC
-,TRBV29-1,-,TRBJ2-5,CSVGTSQETQYF,TGCAGCGTTGGGACCTCCCAAGAGACCCAGTACTTC
-,TRBV7-8,-,TRBJ2-7,CASSLPGQPSYEQYF,TGTGCCAGCAGCCTACCTGGACAGCCCTCCTACGAGCAGTACTTC
-,TRBV2,-,TRBJ1-2,CASSGDDYGYTF,TGTGCCAGCAGCGGGGACGACTATGGCTACACCTTC
-,TRBV11-2,-,TRBJ2-4,CASSSGALNIQYF,TGTGCCAGCAGCTCCGGAGCTCTCAACATTCAGTACTTC
-,TRBV15,-,TRBJ2-1,CATSRKTGVSYNEQFF,TGTGCCACCAGCAGAAAAACAGGAGTTTCCTACAATGAGCAGTTCTTC
-,TRBV18,-,TRBJ1-3,CASSPTVLLGNTIYF,TGTGCCAGCTCACCGACGGTCCTTCTTGGAAACACCATATATTTT
-,TRBV6-5,once,TRBJ1-5,CASSSDSYQPQHF,TGTGCCAGCAGCTCGGACAGTTATCAGCCCCAGCATTTT
-,TRBV5-1,-,TRBJ2-2,CASSTGDNTGELFF,TGCGCCAGCTCCACAGGAGACAACACCGGGGAGCTGTTTTTT
-,TRBV29-1,-,TRBJ2-5,CSVAGIRRETQYF,TGCAGCGTTGCAGGGATTCGCCGAGAGACCCAGTACTTC
-,TRBV4-2,-,TRBJ2-1,CASSQDYVGELFF,TGTGCCAGCAGCCAGGATTACGTCGGAGAGCTGTTCTTC
-,TRBV4-2,-,TRBJ2-6,CASSHQARAGANVLTF,TGTGCCAGCAGCCATCAAGCCCGGGCAGGGGCCAACGTCCTGACTTTC
TRBD2,TRBV20-1,once,TRBJ2-3,CSAKLATTDTQYF,TGCAGTGCCAAACTAGCGACCACAGATACGCAGTATTTT
TRBD2,TRBV20-1,-,TRBJ2-1,CSAKIAGSSYNEQFF,TGCAGTGCTAAGATAGCGGGCAGCTCCTACAATGAGCAGTTCTTC
-,TRBV20-1,once,TRBJ2-1,CSAREAATLINEQFF,TGCAGTGCTAGAGAGGCAGCGACTCTAATTAATGAGCAGTTCTTC
TRBD2,TRBV20-1,-,TRBJ2-5,CSATRLAPGQGTQYF,TGCAGTGCTACCCGACTAGCGCCGGGTCAGGGGACCCAGTACTTC
-,TRBV4-1,-,TRBJ1-1,CASSQDRDIPEAFF,TGCGCCAGCAGCCAAGATCGGGATATCCCCGAAGCTTTCTTT
-,TRBV3-1,once,TRBJ2-5,CASTREAETQYF,TGTGCCAGCACCAGGGAAGCGGAGACCCAGTACTTC
-,TRBV2,-,TRBJ2-4,CASSEGGVNIQYF,TGTGCCAGCAGTGAAGGGGGGGTCAACATTCAGTACTTC
-,TRBV12-3/TRBV12-4,-,TRBJ2-5,CASSLGAAQETQYF,TGTGCCAGCAGTTTAGGGGCAGCCCAAGAGACCCAGTACTTC
TRBD2,TRBV7-9,-,TRBJ2-5,CASSLTSGGETQYF,TGTGCCAGCAGCTTAACTAGCGGAGGAGAGACCCAGTACTTC
-,TRBV20-1,-,TRBJ2-5,CSARMIGGGETQYF,TGCAGTGCTAGAATGATCGGAGGGGGAGAGACCCAGTACTTC
-,TRBV7-2,-,TRBJ1-2,CASSSVPGHANYGYTF,TGTGCCAGCAGCTCGGTACCGGGACACGCCAACTATGGCTACACCTTC
-,TRBV29-1,-,TRBJ1-2,CSVEDVAGRGYTF,TGCAGCGTTGAAGATGTGGCAGGGAGGGGCTACACCTTC
TRBD2,TRBV6-6,-,TRBJ2-7,CASSYLTSDSYEQYF,TGTGCCAGCAGTTACTTGACTAGCGACTCCTACGAGCAGTACTTC
-,TRBV12-3/TRBV12-4,-,TRBJ2-7,CASKYQEYYEQYF,TGTGCCAGCAAGTATCAGGAGTACTACGAGCAGTACTTC
-,TRBV3-1,-,TRBJ2-7,CASSRGIGDWYEQYF,TGTGCCAGCAGCCGAGGCATCGGAGATTGGTACGAGCAGTACTTC
-,TRBV27,-,TRBJ1-1,CASSLSWGAQNREAFF,TGTGCCAGCAGTTTATCGTGGGGGGCACAGAATCGCGAAGCTTTCTTT